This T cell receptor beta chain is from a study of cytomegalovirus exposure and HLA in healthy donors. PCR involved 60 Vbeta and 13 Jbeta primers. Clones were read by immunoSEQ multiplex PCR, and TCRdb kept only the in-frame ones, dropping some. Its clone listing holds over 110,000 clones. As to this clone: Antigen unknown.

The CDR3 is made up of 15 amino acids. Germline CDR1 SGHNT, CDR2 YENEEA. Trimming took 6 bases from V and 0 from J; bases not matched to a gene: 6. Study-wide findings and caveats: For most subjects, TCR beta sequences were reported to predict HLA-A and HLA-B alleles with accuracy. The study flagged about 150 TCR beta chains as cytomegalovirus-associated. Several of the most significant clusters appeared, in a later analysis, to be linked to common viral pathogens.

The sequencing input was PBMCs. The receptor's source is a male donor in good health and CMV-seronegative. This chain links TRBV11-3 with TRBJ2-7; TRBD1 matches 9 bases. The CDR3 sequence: CASSPGGQGSYEQYF. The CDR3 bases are TGTGCCAGCAGTCCCGGGGGACAGGGCTCCTACGAGCAGTACTTC. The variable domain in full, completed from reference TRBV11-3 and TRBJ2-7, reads EAGVVQSPRYKIIEKKQPVAFWCNPISGHNTLYWYLQNLGQGPELLIRYENEEAVDDSQLPKDRFSAERLKGVDSTLKIQPAELGDSAVYLCASSPGGQGSYEQYFGPGTRLTVT.